Described below is a single T cell receptor beta chain sequence and its context. Its specific antigen is unknown. No per-base quality is available; no much larger clone lies one base away. The data are from a study of beta chain features in type 1 diabetes (dated by TCRdb to the late 2010s). A note on the overall study: No differences in mean age, gender distribution, total cell number or subset yield were found between patients and healthy donors. A total of roughly 110 million sorted cells were examined across all samples, and the number of cells per subset was strongly correlated with RNA yield. In the study, TCRB repertoires of sorted circulating CD4+ T cell subsets from recently diagnosed type 1 diabetes patients were compared with those of matched healthy donors. Regulatory and stem cell-like memory subsets were isolated from only 8 patients and 8 healthy donors, whereas naive and central memory subsets came from all 28 donors. Overall results and qualifications from the work: Patients with type 1 diabetes made fewer insertions and deleted more nucleotides at VDJ recombination sites, implying thymic rearrangement abnormalities. Type 1 diabetes patients showed a moderate but significant shortening of TCRB CDR3 length in all four CD4+ subsets. Naive, central memory and regulatory TCRB repertoires appeared to be more similar among patients than among healthy donors. PCR might favor shorter templates, but patient and control samples were amplified and corrected together, so any skew would affect both groups equally. Because cDNA was sequenced instead of genomic DNA, activated cells with high expression could be over-represented, although the groups did not differ in activation or CD3 levels. Only small numbers of individuals were included in the HLA sub-analyses, which left unresolved whether HLA type had any influence on TCRB rearrangement.

From cysteine to phenylalanine, the CDR3 is 16 amino acids long. Only the CDR3 region is kept as DNA, spanning 48 bases read in frame from base 1. Trimming leaves V shorter by 5 bases and J shorter by 2 bases, with the junction holding 6 bases beyond the gene matches. According to the germline V gene, CDR1 reads SGHAT and CDR2 reads FQNNGV. Each donor gave one peripheral blood draw, about 110 mL on average, collected into heparinised tubes. Naive, central memory, regulatory and stem cell-like memory CD4+ T cells were sorted on a BD FACSAria II using a panel including CD45RO, CCR7, CD25, CD127, CD95 and CD27. Purity was above 98% for every sorted population. PBMCs were isolated right away by Lymphoprep density gradient centrifugation and were stained directly, without culture. So that batch effects would be minimized, each experiment stained and sorted samples in pairs, pairing one healthy donor with one patient.

The High Capacity cDNA Reverse Transcription Kit was used to reverse transcribe all of the isolated RNA, meaning that expressed TCRB transcripts were what got sequenced. Naive, central memory and regulatory T cell samples underwent deep immunoSEQ sequencing, averaging around 3.6 million total reads per sample. Sorted cells were lysed in RLT buffer, and RNA was extracted using DNase-treated RNeasy Micro or Mini kits according to cell number. Each cell subset was processed on its own to prevent cross-contamination, while patient and healthy donor samples were processed together. Using the immunoSEQ multiplex PCR, TCRB sequences were amplified from cDNA into 87-bp fragments spanning the CDR3 region. Sequencing of the amplicons was done on the Illumina HiSeq platform. The authors processed their data as follows. Synthetic template baselines were used to correct PCR bias computationally, reads within Hamming distance 2 were collapsed together, and singletons that could not be merged were discarded. Reads were aligned to IMGT to assign V, D and J genes, CDR3 length, and insertions or deletions at six rearrangement sites. Within each subset, clonotype counts were normalized to sorted cell number, and only after that were true diversity and Gini coefficients computed with the tcR R package. The overlap coefficient, calculated on TCRB nucleotide sequences, was used to quantify repertoire sharing. Out-of-frame TCRB sequences from naive cells were analyzed to stand in for the pre-selection repertoire. This is the immuneACCESS table as TCRdb keeps it, with only in-frame sequences that have V and J called. A part of the clones is gone; compared with another copy, unresolved V genes explain less than half, and the rest is unexplained. That table furnishes V, J and clone size, whereas the DNA furnished D and trimming. Recorded for this sample are approximately 200,000 clones; over 7.5% of them occurred a single time. In total, the top ten clones hold 0.03% to 0.04% of the sample.

The sequenced sample was naive CD4+ T cells from blood. The sample's cell subset or site label is to be understood as: true naive CD4+ T cells. The rearrangement combines TRBV11-2 with TRBJ2-7, with 13 bases aligning to TRBD2. The TCR was taken from a woman under 30 in good health. The bases are TGTGCCAGCAGCCGAACTAGCGGGGGGGCTCCCTACGAGCAGTACTTC. This translates into CASSRTSGGAPYEQYF.